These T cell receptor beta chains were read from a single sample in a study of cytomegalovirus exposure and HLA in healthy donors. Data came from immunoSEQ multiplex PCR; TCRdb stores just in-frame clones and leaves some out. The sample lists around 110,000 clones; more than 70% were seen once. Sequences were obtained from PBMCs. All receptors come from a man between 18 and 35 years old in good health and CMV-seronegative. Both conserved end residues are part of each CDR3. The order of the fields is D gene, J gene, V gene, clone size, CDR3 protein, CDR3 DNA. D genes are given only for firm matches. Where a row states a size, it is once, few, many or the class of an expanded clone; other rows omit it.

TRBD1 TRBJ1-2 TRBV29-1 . CSVPGQVPYGYTF TGCAGCGTACCGGGACAGGTTCCCTATGGCTACACCTTC
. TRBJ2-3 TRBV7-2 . CASSSDSYPPPDTQYF TGTGCCAGCAGCTCGGACTCCTACCCACCCCCAGATACGCAGTATTTT
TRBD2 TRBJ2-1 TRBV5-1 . CASSLAASGVGSNEQFF TGCGCCAGCAGCTTGGCAGCTAGCGGGGTCGGAAGCAATGAGCAGTTCTTC
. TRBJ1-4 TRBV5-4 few CASSLGGTREKLFF TGTGCCAGCAGCTTGGGGGGGACACGGGAAAAACTGTTTTTT
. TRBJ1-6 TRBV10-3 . CAITGADNSPLHF TGTGCCATCACGGGTGCTGATAATTCACCCCTCCACTTT
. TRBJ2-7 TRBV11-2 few CASSLEAYYEQYF TGTGCCAGCAGCCTGGAGGCATACTACGAGCAGTACTTC
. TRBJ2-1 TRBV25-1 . CASSEAGKEGREQFF TGTGCCAGCAGTGAGGCAGGAAAGGAGGGACGGGAGCAGTTCTTC
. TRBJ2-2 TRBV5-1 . CASSLKQGNTGELFF TGCGCCAGCAGCTTAAAACAGGGGAACACCGGGGAGCTGTTTTTT
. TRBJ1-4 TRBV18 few CASSPRQISTNEKLFF TGTGCCAGCTCACCGAGACAGATTTCAACTAATGAAAAACTGTTTTTT
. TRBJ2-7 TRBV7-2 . CASSFAGSSYEQYF TGTGCCAGCAGCTTCGCGGGGTCCTCCTACGAGCAGTACTTC
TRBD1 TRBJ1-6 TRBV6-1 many CASSSAGQGASPLHF TGTGCCAGCAGTTCCGCGGGACAGGGGGCTTCACCCCTCCACTTT
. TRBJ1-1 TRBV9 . CASSPLLGSRSEAFF TGTGCCAGCAGCCCACTCCTCGGAAGTCGGAGCGAAGCTTTCTTT
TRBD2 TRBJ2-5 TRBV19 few CASSIGPAGDHRETQYF TGTGCCAGTAGTATAGGTCCAGCGGGGGACCACCGAGAGACCCAGTACTTC
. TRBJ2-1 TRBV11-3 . CASSEGGRGVNEQFF TGTGCCAGCAGCGAAGGGGGACGGGGGGTCAATGAGCAGTTCTTC
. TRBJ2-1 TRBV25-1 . CASRGADEQFF TGTGCCAGCAGAGGGGCGGATGAGCAGTTCTTC
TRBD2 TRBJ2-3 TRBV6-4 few CASSPSSGGTDTQYF TGTGCCAGCAGCCCCAGTAGCGGGGGCACAGATACGCAGTATTTT
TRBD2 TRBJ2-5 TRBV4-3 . CASSQVSGGETQYF TGCGCCAGCAGCCAGGTTTCCGGGGGGGAGACCCAGTACTTC
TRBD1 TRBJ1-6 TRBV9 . CASDTRGMGSPLHF TGTGCCAGTGACACCAGGGGGATGGGGTCACCCCTCCACTTT
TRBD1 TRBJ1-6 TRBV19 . CASSGPEWTGVGNSPLHF TGTGCCAGTAGTGGCCCCGAATGGACAGGGGTTGGGAATTCACCCCTCCACTTT
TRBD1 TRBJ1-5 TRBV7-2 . CASSLVSTGNQPQHF TGTGCCAGCAGCTTAGTTTCGACAGGGAATCAGCCCCAGCATTTT
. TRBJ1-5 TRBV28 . CASSPPYQPQHF TGTGCCAGCAGTCCCCCCTATCAGCCCCAGCATTTT
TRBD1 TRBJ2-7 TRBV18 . CASSPLSLPGGEQYF TGTGCCAGCTCACCGCTCAGCCTCCCAGGGGGCGAGCAGTACTTC
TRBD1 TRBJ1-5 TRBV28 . CASSTGTGLGSLDQPQHF TGTGCCAGCAGTACCGGGACAGGGTTGGGGTCGTTAGATCAGCCCCAGCATTTT
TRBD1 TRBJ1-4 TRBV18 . CASSPTGTDNEKLFF TGTGCCAGCTCACCAACCGGGACAGATAATGAAAAACTGTTTTTT